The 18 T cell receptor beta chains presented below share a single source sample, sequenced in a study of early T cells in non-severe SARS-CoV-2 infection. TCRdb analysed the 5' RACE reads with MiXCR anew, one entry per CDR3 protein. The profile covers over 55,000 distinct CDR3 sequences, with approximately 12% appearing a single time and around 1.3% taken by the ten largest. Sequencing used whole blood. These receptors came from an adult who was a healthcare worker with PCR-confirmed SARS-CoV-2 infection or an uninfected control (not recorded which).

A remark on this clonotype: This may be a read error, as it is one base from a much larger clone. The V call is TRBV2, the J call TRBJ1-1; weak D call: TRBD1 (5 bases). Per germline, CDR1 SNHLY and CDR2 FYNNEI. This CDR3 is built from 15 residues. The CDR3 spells CPSTPVRAVNTEAFF. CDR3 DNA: TGTCCCAGCACTCCAGTCAGGGCAGTGAACACTGAAGCTTTCTTT.

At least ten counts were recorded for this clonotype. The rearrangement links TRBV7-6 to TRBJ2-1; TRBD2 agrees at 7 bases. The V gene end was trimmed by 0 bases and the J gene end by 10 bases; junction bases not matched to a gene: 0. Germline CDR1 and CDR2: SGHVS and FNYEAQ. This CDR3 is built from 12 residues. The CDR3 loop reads CASSLAGGEQFF. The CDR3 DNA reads TGTGCCAGCAGCTTAGCGGGGGGGGAGCAGTTCTTC.

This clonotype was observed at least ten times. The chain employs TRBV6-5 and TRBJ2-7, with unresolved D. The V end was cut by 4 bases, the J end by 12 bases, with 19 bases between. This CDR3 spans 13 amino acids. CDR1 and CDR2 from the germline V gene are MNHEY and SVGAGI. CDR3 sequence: CASSSPARNEAYF. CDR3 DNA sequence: TGTGCCAGCAGTTCCCCGGCCAGAAACGAGGCGTACTTC.

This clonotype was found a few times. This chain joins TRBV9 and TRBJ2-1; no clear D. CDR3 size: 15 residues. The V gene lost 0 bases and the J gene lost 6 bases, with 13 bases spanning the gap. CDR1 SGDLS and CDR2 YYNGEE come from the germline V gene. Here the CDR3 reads CASSVEGGRANEQFF. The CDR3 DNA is TGTGCCAGCAGCGTAGAGGGCGGACGCGCCAATGAGCAGTTCTTC.

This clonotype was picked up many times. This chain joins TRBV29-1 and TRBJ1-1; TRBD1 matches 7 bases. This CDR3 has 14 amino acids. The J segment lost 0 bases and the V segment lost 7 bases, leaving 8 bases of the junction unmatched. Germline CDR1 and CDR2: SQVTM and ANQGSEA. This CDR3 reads CSAPRDSLNTEAFF. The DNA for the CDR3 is TGCAGCGCCCCCCGGGACAGCCTGAACACTGAAGCTTTCTTT.

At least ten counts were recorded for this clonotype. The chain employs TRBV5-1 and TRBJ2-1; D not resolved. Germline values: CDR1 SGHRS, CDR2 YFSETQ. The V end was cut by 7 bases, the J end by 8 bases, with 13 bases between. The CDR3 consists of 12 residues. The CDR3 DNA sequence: TGCGCCAGCCGTCGATATCTCGATGAGCAGTTCTTC. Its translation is CASRRYLDEQFF.

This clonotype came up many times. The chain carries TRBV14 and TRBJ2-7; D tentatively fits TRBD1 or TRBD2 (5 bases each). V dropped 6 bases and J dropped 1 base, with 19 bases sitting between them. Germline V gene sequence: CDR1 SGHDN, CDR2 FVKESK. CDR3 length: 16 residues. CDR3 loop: CASSPRGELRSYEQYF. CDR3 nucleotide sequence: TGTGCCAGCAGTCCTCGAGGGGAATTAAGGTCCTACGAGCAGTACTTC.

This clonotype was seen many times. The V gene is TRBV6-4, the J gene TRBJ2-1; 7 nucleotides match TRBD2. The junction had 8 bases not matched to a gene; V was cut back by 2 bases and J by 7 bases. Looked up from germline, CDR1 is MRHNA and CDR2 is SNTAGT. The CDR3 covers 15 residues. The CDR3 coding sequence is TGTGCCAGCAGTGACGCGGGGGACTCCTCAAATGAGCAGTTCTTC. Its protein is CASSDAGDSSNEQFF.

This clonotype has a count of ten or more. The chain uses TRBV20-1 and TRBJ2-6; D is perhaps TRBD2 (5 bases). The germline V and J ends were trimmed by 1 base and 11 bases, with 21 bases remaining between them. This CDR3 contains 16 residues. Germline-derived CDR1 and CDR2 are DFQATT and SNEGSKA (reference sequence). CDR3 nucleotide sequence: TGCAGTGCTAGAGTGAATCGCCAGGATGAGGGTTACGTCCTGACTTTC. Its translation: CSARVNRQDEGYVLTF.

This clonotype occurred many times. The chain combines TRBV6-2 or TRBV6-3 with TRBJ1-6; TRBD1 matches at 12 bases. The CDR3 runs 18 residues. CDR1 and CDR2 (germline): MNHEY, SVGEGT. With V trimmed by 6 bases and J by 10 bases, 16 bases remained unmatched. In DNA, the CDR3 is TGTGCCAGCAGCCCCTCGACGGGACAGGGGGCTCGAAGGTCACCCCTCCACTTT. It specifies CASSPSTGQGARRSPLHF.

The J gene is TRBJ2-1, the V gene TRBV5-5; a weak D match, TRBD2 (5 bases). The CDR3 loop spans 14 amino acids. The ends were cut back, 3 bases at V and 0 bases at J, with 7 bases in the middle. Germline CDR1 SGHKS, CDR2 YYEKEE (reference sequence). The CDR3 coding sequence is TGTGCCAGCAGCTGGGAGAGCTCCTACAATGAGCAGTTCTTC. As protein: CASSWESSYNEQFF.

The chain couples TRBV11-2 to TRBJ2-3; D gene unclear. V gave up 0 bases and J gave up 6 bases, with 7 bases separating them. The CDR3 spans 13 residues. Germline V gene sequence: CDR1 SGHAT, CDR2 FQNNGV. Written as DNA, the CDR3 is TGTGCCAGCAGCTTAGATCTGGGCGATACGCAGTATTTT. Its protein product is CASSLDLGDTQYF.

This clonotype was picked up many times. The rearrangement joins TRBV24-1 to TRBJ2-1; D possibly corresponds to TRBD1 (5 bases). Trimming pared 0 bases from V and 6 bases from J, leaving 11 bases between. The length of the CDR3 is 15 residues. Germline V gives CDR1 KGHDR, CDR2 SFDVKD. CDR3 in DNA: TGTGCCACCAGTGATTTGCATGCAGGGCCCAATGAGCAGTTCTTC. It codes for CATSDLHAGPNEQFF.

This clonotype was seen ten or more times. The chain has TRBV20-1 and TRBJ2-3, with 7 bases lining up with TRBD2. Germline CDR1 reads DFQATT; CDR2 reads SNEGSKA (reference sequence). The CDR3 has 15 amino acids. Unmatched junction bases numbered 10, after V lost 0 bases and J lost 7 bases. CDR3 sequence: CSARDLAGDRYTQYF. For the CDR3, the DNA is TGCAGTGCTAGAGATTTGGCGGGGGACCGTTATACGCAGTATTTT.

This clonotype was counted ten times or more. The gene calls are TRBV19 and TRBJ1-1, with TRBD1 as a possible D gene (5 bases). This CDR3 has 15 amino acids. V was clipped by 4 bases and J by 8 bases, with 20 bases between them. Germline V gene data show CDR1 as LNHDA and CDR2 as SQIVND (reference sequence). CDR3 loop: CASSTTGTLQGEAFF. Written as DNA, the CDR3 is TGTGCCAGTAGTACCACCGGGACCCTGCAAGGGGAAGCTTTCTTT.

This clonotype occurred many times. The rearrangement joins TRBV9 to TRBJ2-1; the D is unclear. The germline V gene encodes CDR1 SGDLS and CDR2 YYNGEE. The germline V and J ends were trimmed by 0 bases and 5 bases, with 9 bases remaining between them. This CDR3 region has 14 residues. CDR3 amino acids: CASSVGLENNEQFF. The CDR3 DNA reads TGTGCCAGCAGCGTAGGTCTCGAAAACAATGAGCAGTTCTTC. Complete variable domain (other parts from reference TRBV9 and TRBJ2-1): DSGVTQTPKHLITATGQRVTLRCSPRSGDLSVYWYQQSLDQGLQFLIQYYNGEERAKGNILERFSAQQFPDLHSELNLSSLELGDSALYFCASSVGLENNEQFFGPGTRLTVL.

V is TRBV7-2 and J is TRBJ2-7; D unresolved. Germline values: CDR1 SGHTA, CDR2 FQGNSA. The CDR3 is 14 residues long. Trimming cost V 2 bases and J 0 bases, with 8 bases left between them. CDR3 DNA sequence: TGTGCCAGCAGCTTATCTAGTTCCTCCTACGAGCAGTACTTC. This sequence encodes CASSLSSSSYEQYF.

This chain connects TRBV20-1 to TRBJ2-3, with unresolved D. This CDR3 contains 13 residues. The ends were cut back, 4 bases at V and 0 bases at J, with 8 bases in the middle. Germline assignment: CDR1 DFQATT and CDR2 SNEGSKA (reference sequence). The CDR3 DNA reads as TGCAGTGCTATACACGGAAGCACAGATACGCAGTATTTT. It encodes CSAIHGSTDTQYF.